This T cell receptor beta chain was found in a study of cytomegalovirus exposure and HLA in healthy donors. Points from the study as a whole: Earlier findings revealed that most TCR beta V segments proved productive either about 87% or about 30% of the time. Per a later analysis, HLA-associated TCR beta chains showed more clonal expansion than other, equally common TCR beta chains. For cytomegalovirus status, the classifier reportedly gave diagnoses with high specificity and sensitivity. A later analysis linked a missense DCLRE1C variant to TCR beta V- and J-gene trimming.

Remarks on this clone: Its antigen is as yet unknown.

Vbeta (60) and Jbeta (13) primers were used in the PCR. Profiling relied on immunoSEQ multiplex PCR, and the TCRdb table lists in-frame clones only, not all of them. Found here are approximately 120,000 clones, around 73% of them singletons; the top ten hold about 11%. The CDR3 totals 15 residues. The V and J ends lost 6 bases and 0 bases, in that order; junction bases with no gene match: 5. The germline V gene has CDR1 MNHEY and CDR2 SVGAGI. Sequencing was done on a sample of PBMCs. The receptor was isolated from a man aged 25 to 45 in good health and CMV-seropositive. The V call is TRBV6-5, the J call TRBJ1-5, with TRBD1 matching over 7 bases. The CDR3 sequence: CASRTGQFSNQPQHF. CDR3 nucleotides: TGTGCCAGCAGAACGGGACAGTTTAGCAATCAGCCCCAGCATTTT.